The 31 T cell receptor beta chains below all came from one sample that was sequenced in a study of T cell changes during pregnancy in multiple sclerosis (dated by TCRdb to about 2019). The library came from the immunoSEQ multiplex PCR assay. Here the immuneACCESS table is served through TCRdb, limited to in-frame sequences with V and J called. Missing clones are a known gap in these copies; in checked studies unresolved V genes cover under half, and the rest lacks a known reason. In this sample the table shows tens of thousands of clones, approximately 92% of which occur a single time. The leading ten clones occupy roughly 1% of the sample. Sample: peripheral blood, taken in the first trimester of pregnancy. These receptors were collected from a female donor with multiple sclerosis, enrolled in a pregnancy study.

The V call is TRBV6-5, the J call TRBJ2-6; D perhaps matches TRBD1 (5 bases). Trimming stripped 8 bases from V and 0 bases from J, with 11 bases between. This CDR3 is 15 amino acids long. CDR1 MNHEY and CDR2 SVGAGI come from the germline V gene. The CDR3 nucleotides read TGTGCCAGCCGGCAGGGAAGCTCTGGGGCCAACGTCCTGACTTTC. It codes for CASRQGSSGANVLTF.

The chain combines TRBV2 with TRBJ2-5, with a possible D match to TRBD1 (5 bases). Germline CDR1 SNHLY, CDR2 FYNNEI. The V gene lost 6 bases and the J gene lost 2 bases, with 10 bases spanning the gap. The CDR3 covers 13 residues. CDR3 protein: CASSGHLQETQYF. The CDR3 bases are TGTGCCAGCAGCGGACATTTACAAGAGACCCAGTACTTC.

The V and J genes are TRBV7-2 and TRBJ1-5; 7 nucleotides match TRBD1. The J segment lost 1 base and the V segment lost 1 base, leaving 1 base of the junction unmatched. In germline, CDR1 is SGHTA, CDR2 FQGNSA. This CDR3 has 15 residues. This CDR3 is CASSLVGQSNQPQHF. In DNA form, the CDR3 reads TGTGCCAGCAGCTTAGTGGGACAGAGCAATCAGCCCCAGCATTTT.

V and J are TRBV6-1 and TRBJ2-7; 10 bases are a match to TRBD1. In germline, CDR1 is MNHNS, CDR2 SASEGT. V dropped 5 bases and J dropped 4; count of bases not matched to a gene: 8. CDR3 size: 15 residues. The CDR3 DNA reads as TGTGCCAGCAGTACCGGGACAGGGGTTCTATACGAGCAGTACTTC. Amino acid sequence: CASSTGTGVLYEQYF.

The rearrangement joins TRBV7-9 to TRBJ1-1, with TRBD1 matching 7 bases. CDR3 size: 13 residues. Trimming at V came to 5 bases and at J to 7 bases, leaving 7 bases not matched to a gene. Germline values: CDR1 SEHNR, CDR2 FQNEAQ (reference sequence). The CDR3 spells CASSVPGQSEAFF. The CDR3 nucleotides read TGTGCCAGCAGCGTTCCGGGACAGAGTGAAGCTTTCTTT.

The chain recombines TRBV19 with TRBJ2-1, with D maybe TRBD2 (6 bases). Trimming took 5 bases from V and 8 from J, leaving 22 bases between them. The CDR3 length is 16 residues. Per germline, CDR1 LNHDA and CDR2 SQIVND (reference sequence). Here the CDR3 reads CASSSGGASPADEQFF. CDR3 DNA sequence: TGTGCCAGTAGTTCGGGCGGGGCGAGTCCTGCGGATGAGCAGTTCTTC.

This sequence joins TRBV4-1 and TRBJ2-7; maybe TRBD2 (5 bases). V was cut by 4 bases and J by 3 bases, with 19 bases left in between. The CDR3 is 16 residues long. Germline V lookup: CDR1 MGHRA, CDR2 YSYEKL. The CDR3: CASSPDPPGGHYEQYF. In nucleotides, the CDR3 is TGCGCCAGCAGCCCCGATCCCCCGGGCGGGCACTACGAGCAGTACTTC.

CDR3 sequence (DNA): TGTGCCAGCAGTTTGCGGGGGCAGCCCCAGCATTTT. Amino acids: CASSLRGQPQHF. The chain carries TRBV27 and TRBJ1-5; D is possibly TRBD1 (5 bases). Germline V lookup: CDR1 MNHEY, CDR2 SMNVEV (reference sequence). The V end was cut by 3 bases, the J end by 7 bases, with 7 bases between. This CDR3 spans 12 amino acids.

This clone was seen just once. The CDR3 DNA follows: TGTGCCAGCTCACCGGGCGAGCGGGGTATCGGGGAGCTGTTTTTT. It is translated as CASSPGERGIGELFF. The V and J genes are TRBV18 and TRBJ2-2; TRBD2 agrees at 7 bases. J gave up 7 bases and V 3 bases, and 8 bases lay outside the gene matches. Looked up from germline, CDR1 is KGHSH and CDR2 is LQKENI. The CDR3 has 15 residues.

The CDR3 bases are TGTGCCAGCAGCGTAGTGGGACAGGGTGCAGGCGAGCAGTACTTC. It translates to CASSVVGQGAGEQYF. The rearrangement uses TRBV9 and TRBJ2-7; 9 bases are shared with TRBD1. J gave up 6 bases and V 0 bases, and 7 bases lay outside the gene matches. The CDR3 loop spans 15 amino acids. The V gene's germline CDR1 is SGDLS and CDR2 YYNGEE.

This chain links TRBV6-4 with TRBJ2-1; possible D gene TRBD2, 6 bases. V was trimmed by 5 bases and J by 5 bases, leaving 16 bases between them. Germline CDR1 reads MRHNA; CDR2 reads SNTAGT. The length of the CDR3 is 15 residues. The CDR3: CASSLSGGSHNEQFF. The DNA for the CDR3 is TGTGCCAGCAGTTTAAGTGGAGGGTCGCACAATGAGCAGTTCTTC.

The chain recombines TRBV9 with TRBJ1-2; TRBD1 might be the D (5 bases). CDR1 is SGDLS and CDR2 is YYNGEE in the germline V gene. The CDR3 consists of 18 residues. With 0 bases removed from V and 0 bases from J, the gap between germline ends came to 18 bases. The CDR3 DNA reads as TGTGCCAGCAGCGTAGCTGGGGGGGGGACGACCTCTAACTATGGCTACACCTTC. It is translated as CASSVAGGGTTSNYGYTF.

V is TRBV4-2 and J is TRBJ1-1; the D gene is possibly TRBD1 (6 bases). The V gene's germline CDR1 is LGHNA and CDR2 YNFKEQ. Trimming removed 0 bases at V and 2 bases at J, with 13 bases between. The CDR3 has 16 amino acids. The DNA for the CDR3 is TGTGCCAGCAGCCAAGATCGTGTAGGGGGTAACACTGAAGCTTTCTTT. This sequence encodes CASSQDRVGGNTEAFF.

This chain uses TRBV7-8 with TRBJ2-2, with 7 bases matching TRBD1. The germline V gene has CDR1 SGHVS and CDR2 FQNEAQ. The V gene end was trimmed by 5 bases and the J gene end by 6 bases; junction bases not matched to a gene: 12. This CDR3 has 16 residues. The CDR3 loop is CASSRRQGWVSGELFF. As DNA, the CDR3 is TGTGCCAGCAGCCGTCGACAGGGATGGGTGTCCGGGGAGCTGTTTTTT.

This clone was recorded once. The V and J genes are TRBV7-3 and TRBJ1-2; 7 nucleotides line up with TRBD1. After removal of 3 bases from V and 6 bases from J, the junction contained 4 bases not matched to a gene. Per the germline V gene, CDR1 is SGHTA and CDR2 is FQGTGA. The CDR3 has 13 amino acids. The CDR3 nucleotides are TGTGCCAGCAGCTTTCGGACAGGCGATGGCTACACCTTC. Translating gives CASSFRTGDGYTF.

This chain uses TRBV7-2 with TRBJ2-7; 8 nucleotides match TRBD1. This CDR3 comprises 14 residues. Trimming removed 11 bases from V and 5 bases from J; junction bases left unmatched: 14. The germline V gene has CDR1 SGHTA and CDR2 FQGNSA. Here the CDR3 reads CASRRAGGSDEQYF. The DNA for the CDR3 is TGTGCCTCTCGCCGGGCAGGGGGCTCGGACGAGCAGTACTTC.

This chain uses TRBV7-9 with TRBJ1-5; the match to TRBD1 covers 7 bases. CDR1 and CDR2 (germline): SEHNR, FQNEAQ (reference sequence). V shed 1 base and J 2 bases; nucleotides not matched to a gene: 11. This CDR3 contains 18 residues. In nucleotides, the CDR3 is TGTGCCAGCAGCTTAGTAGGGTCAGGGGGAGTAGGCAATCAGCCCCAGCATTTT. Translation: CASSLVGSGGVGNQPQHF. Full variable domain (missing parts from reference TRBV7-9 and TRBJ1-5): DTGVSQNPRHKITKRGQNVTFRCDPISEHNRLYWYRQTLGQGPEFLTYFQNEAQLEKSRLLSDRFSAERPKGSFSTLEIQRTEQGDSAMYLCASSLVGSGGVGNQPQHFGDGTRLSIL.

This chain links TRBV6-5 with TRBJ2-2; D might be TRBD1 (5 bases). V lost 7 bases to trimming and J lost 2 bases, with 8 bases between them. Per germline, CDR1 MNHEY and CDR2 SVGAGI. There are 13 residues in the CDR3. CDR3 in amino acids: CASKRGNTGELFF. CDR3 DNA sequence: TGTGCCAGCAAAAGGGGTAACACCGGGGAGCTGTTTTTT.

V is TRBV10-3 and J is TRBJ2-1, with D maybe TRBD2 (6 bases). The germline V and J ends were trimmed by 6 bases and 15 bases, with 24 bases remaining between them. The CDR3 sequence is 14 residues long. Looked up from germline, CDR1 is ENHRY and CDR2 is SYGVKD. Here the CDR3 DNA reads TGTGCCATCAGGAGAGAACCGGGACTCCCCGAGACGTTCTTC. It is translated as CAIRREPGLPETFF.

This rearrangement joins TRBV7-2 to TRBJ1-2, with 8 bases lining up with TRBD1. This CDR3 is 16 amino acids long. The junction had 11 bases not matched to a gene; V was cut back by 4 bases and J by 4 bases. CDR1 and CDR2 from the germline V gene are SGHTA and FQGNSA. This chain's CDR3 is CASSSYLRTGSYGYTF. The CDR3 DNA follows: TGTGCCAGCAGCTCTTACCTCCGGACAGGGAGCTATGGCTACACCTTC.

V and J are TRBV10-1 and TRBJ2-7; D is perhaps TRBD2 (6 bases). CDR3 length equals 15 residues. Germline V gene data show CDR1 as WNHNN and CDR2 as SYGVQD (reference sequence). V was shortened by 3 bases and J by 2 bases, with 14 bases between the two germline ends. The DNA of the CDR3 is TGCGCCAGCAGTGACTCTAGCGACCGAACCTACGAGCAGTACTTC. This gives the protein CASSDSSDRTYEQYF.

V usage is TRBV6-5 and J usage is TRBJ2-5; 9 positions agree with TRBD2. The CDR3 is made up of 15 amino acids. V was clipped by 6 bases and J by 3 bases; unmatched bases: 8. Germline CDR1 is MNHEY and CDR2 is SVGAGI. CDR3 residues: CASRPGGGVKETQYF. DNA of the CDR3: TGTGCCAGCAGGCCAGGCGGGGGGGTTAAAGAGACCCAGTACTTC.

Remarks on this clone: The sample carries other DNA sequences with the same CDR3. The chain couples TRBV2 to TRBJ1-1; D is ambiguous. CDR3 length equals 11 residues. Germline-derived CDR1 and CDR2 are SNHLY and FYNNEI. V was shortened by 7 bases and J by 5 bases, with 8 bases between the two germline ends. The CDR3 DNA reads TGTGCCAGCACCGAGGTGACTGAAGCTTTCTTT. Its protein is CASTEVTEAFF.

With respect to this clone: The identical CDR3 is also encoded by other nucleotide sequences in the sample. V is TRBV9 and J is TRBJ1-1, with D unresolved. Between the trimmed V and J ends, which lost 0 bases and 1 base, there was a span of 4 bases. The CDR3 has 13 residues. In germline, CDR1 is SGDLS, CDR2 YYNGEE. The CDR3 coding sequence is TGTGCCAGCAGCGTAGCGGGGAACACTGAAGCTTTCTTT. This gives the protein CASSVAGNTEAFF.

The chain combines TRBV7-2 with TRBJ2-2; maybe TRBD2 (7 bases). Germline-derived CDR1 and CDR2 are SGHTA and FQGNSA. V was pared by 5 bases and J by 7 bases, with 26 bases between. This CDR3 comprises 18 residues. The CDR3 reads CASSPSGWGGQIGGELFF. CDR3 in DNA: TGTGCCAGCAGCCCGAGTGGATGGGGGGGGCAAATCGGCGGGGAGCTGTTTTTT.

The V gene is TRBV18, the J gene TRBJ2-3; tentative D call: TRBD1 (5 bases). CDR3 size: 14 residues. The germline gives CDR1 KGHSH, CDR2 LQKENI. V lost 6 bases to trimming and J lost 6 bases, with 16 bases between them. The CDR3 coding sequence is TGTGCCAGCTCGTCTTATGAAGGGGCGGATACGCAGTATTTT. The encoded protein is CASSSYEGADTQYF.

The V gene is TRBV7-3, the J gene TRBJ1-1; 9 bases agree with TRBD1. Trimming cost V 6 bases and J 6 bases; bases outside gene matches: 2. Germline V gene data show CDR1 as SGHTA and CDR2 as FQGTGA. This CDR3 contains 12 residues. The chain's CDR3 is CASSRTGAEAFF. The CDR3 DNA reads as TGTGCCAGCAGTCGGACAGGGGCTGAAGCTTTCTTT.

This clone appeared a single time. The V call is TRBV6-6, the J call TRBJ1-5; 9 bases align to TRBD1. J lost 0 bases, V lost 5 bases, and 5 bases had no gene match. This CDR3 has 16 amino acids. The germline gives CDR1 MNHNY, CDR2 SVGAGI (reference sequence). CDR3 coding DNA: TGTGCCAGCAGTAGCCGGGACAGGGCTAGCAATCAGCCCCAGCATTTT. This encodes CASSSRDRASNQPQHF.

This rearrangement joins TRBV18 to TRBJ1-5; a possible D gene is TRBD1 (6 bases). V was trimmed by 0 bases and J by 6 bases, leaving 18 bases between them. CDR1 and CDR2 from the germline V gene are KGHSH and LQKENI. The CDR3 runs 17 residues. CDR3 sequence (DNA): TGTGCCAGCTCACCACCCACGGCCCAGGGGAGGGGTCAGCCCCAGCATTTT. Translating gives CASSPPTAQGRGQPQHF.

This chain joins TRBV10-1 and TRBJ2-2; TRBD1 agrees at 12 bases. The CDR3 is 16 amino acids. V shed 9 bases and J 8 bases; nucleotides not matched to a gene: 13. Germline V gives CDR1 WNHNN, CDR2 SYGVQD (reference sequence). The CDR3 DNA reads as TGCGCCAGGAGAGAGAACCGGGACAGGGGGCCGGGGGAGCTGTTTTTT. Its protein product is CARRENRDRGPGELFF.

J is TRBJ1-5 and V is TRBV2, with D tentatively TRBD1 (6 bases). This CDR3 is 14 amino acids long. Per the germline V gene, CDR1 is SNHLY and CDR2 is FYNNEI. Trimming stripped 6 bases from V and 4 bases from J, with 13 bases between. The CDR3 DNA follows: TGTGCCAGCAGAATTGGGGGGGCTAATCAGCCCCAGCATTTT. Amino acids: CASRIGGANQPQHF.